These 32 T cell receptor beta chains were sequenced from one sample in a study of T cells in Graves' hyperthyroidism and ophthalmopathy. The investigators amplified TCR beta CDR3 regions from RNA transcripts. When the TCR CDR3 underwent first-round RT-PCR, the HTBI primer set was used. MiXCR, run by TCRdb on the multiplex PCR reads, gives a single entry per CDR3 protein. Among 340,000 or so distinct CDR3 sequences listed, over 15% were seen once. The specimen sequenced was blood. The receptors shown here come from a woman aged 45 to 65 with Graves' hyperthyroidism.

The chain couples TRBV5-6 to TRBJ2-1, with 7 bases aligning to TRBD1. The CDR3 totals 15 residues. Germline trimming cut 0 bases from V and 4 bases from J; bases unmatched to any gene: 4. Germline CDR1 SGHDT, CDR2 YYEEEE. Here the CDR3 reads CASSLGDRDYNEQFF. The CDR3 DNA reads as TGTGCCAGCAGCTTGGGGGACAGAGATTACAATGAGCAGTTCTTC.

In its sample, this clonotype was seen once. A much larger clone lies a single base off, so this may be a read error. The chain combines TRBV4-1 with TRBJ1-4; D is ambiguous. The V gene's germline CDR1 is MGHRA and CDR2 YSYEKL. This CDR3 region has 16 residues. Trimming removed 2 bases at V and 0 bases at J, with 10 bases between. Here the CDR3 DNA reads TGCGCCAGCAGCCAACAACCCCGTACAACTAATGAAAAACTGTTTTTT. As protein: CASSQQPRTTNEKLFF.

This clonotype has at least ten counts. V is TRBV18 and J is TRBJ2-3; D not resolved. The V end was cut by 1 base, the J end by 3 bases, with 8 bases between. The CDR3 is 14 residues long. From germline, CDR1 is KGHSH and CDR2 LQKENI. The CDR3 here is CASSPRSRTDTQYF. The CDR3 DNA follows: TGTGCCAGCTCACCACGGAGTAGAACAGATACGCAGTATTTT.

This clonotype was recorded many times. The chain is built from TRBV5-1 and TRBJ2-1; 12 bases match TRBD2. V lost 5 bases to trimming and J lost 9 bases; unmatched junction nucleotides: 12. The length of the CDR3 is 16 residues. Germline V lookup: CDR1 SGHRS, CDR2 YFSETQ. This CDR3 is CASRPLAGGPSGEQFF. CDR3 in DNA: TGCGCCAGCAGACCTCTAGCGGGAGGGCCCTCTGGTGAGCAGTTCTTC.

The CDR3: CASRMDDGNTEAFF. The CDR3 region has the DNA TGTGCCAGCAGGATGGACGATGGGAACACTGAAGCTTTCTTT. The V and J genes are TRBV6-1 and TRBJ1-1; D remains ambiguous. Germline loops: CDR1 MNHNS, CDR2 SASEGT. Trimming cost V 6 bases and J 1 base, with 12 bases left between them. The CDR3 totals 14 residues.

This clonotype was observed a few times. The chain carries TRBV11-3 and TRBJ2-2; TRBD1 is a possible D gene (6 bases). V was pared by 2 bases and J by 6 bases, with 7 bases between. The CDR3 is 13 residues long. In germline, CDR1 is SGHNT, CDR2 YENEEA. CDR3 nucleotides: TGTGCCAGCAGCTTACCAGGGGCCGGGGAGCTGTTTTTT. Translation gives CASSLPGAGELFF. The whole variable domain, filled in from reference TRBV11-3 and TRBJ2-2, reads EAGVVQSPRYKIIEKKQPVAFWCNPISGHNTLYWYLQNLGQGPELLIRYENEEAVDDSQLPKDRFSAERLKGVDSTLKIQPAELGDSAVYLCASSLPGAGELFFGEGSRLTVL.

The J gene is TRBJ1-2, the V gene TRBV28; D is unclear. This CDR3 region has 13 residues. CDR1 and CDR2 from the germline V gene are MDHEN and SYDVKM. The V end was cut by 2 bases, the J end by 7 bases, with 11 bases between. The CDR3 spells CASSLDGVGGYTF. CDR3 in DNA: TGTGCCAGCAGTTTAGATGGGGTCGGTGGCTACACCTTC.

The chain employs TRBV27 and TRBJ1-1; D may be TRBD1 (5 bases). V was trimmed by 8 bases and J by 3 bases, leaving 22 bases between them. The germline V gene encodes CDR1 MNHEY and CDR2 SMNVEV (reference sequence). The CDR3 is 16 amino acids. The CDR3 sequence is CASSLLYRPHDTEAFF. Written as DNA, the CDR3 is TGTGCCAGCTCGCTCCTTTACAGGCCCCATGACACTGAAGCTTTCTTT.

This clonotype was seen a few times. The rearrangement joins TRBV5-1 to TRBJ2-5; 10 bases align to TRBD2. The CDR3 totals 15 residues. CDR1 is SGHRS and CDR2 is YFSETQ in the germline V gene. V gave up 3 bases and J gave up 5 bases; unmatched junction bases: 7. CDR3 coding DNA: TGCGCCAGCAGCTGGACCCCTAGCGGGGGTGAGACCCAGTACTTC. Protein: CASSWTPSGGETQYF.

The chain uses TRBV5-5 and TRBJ2-3; 7 bases are a match to TRBD1. Near its end, the DNA agrees better with TRBJ1-5, so the J call may be wrong. The CDR3 covers 15 residues. Per the germline V gene, CDR1 is SGHKS and CDR2 is YYEKEE (reference sequence). This CDR3 reads CASSFRRDSTDTQHF. The DNA for the CDR3 is TGTGCCAGCAGCTTTCGTCGGGACAGCACAGATACGCAGCATTTT.

This chain joins TRBV7-9 and TRBJ2-3, with D possibly matching TRBD2 (6 bases). Per the germline V gene, CDR1 is SEHNR and CDR2 is FQNEAQ (reference sequence). The CDR3 contains 15 residues. Trimming removed 4 bases from V and 4 bases from J, with 15 bases in between. The CDR3 DNA is TGTGCCAGCAGCTATGGGCCGGGAGTCGCAGATACGCAGTATTTT. Residues: CASSYGPGVADTQYF.

The rearrangement uses TRBV19 and TRBJ1-5, with TRBD1 identical over 7 bases. The CDR3 runs 12 residues. The V and J ends lost 9 bases and 5 bases, in that order; junction bases with no gene match: 4. The germline V gene has CDR1 LNHDA and CDR2 SQIVND (reference sequence). As DNA, the CDR3 is TGTGCCAGCGCACAGGGGTATCAGCCCCAGCATTTT. This gives the protein CASAQGYQPQHF.

The DNA for the CDR3 is TGTGCCAGCAGCCACCCACAGGGTATAAACACCATATATTTT. This gives the protein CASSHPQGINTIYF. The rearrangement joins TRBV12-3 or TRBV12-4 to TRBJ1-3, with D possibly matching TRBD1 (6 bases). CDR3 length equals 14 residues. Trimming pared 6 bases from V and 6 bases from J, leaving 15 bases between.

V gene TRBV6-1 combines with J gene TRBJ2-1; the D gene is possibly TRBD1 (8 bases). The V end lost 4 bases, the J end lost 5 bases, and 21 bases lay between the germline ends. In germline, CDR1 is MNHNS, CDR2 SASEGT. The length of the CDR3 is 17 residues. CDR3 bases: TGTGCCAGCAGTGGCCTCCGCACAGGGGGGGGTAACAATGAGCAGTTCTTC. It codes for CASSGLRTGGGNNEQFF.

The chain uses TRBV29-1 and TRBJ2-2; 7 bases map to TRBD1. Per the germline V gene, CDR1 is SQVTM and CDR2 is ANQGSEA. The CDR3 is 13 residues long. V dropped 4 bases and J dropped 4; count of bases not matched to a gene: 3. The CDR3 loop is CSVAQGTTGELFF. The CDR3 DNA reads TGCAGCGTTGCACAGGGGACCACCGGGGAGCTGTTTTTT.

This clonotype appeared a few times. The chain combines TRBV5-6 with TRBJ2-7, with TRBD1 matching over 7 bases. Per germline, CDR1 SGHDT and CDR2 YYEEEE. Losses at the gene ends were 0 bases for V and 6 bases for J; bases not matched to a gene: 3. The CDR3 contains 13 residues. CDR3 DNA: TGTGCCAGCAGCTTGGGACAGGGCCGCGAGCAGTACGTC. Its protein is CASSLGQGREQYV.

In its sample, this clonotype was seen a few times. The gene calls are TRBV4-2 and TRBJ2-3; D uncertain. This CDR3 has 14 amino acids. V was shortened by 0 bases and J by 2 bases, with 6 bases between the two germline ends. Germline CDR1 and CDR2: LGHNA and YNFKEQ. CDR3 DNA sequence: TGTGCCAGCAGCCAAGACACGTACACAGATACGCAGTATTTT. It is translated as CASSQDTYTDTQYF.

This clonotype was observed many times. This sequence joins TRBV7-9 and TRBJ2-3; D remains unclear. Germline V gene sequence: CDR1 SEHNR, CDR2 FQNEAQ (reference sequence). CDR3 length equals 15 residues. Trimming removed 2 bases from V and 2 bases from J, with 11 bases in between. DNA for the CDR3: TGTGCCAGCAGCTTAAATGGGCAGGCCACAGATACGCAGTATTTT. It specifies CASSLNGQATDTQYF.

The table lists this clonotype with many counts. This chain links TRBV28 with TRBJ2-1, with TRBD2 identical over 7 bases. The CDR3 runs 12 residues. The germline V gene has CDR1 MDHEN and CDR2 SYDVKM. Trimming took 7 bases from V and 13 from J; bases not matched to a gene: 10. The CDR3 DNA reads TGTGCCAGCAAGACTAGCCCGGGGTCTCAGTTCTTC. Translation gives CASKTSPGSQFF.

This clonotype was counted many times. This chain joins TRBV7-3 and TRBJ2-2, with 9 bases fitting TRBD2. The CDR3 contains 14 residues. Germline trimming cut 2 bases from V and 7 bases from J; bases unmatched to any gene: 2. Germline CDR1 is SGHTA and CDR2 is FQGTGA. The CDR3 protein is CASSLLAGSGELFF. The CDR3 DNA reads as TGTGCCAGCAGCTTACTAGCGGGGAGCGGGGAGCTGTTTTTT.

This clonotype was seen once. This may come from a read error, since a much larger clone is one base off. This rearrangement joins TRBV24-1 to TRBJ2-7; D might be TRBD1 (6 bases). CDR3 size: 13 residues. Trimming stripped 5 bases from V and 4 bases from J, with 11 bases between. Germline CDR1 and CDR2: KGHDR and SFDVKD. The CDR3 DNA follows: TGTGCCACCAGTGCAGGGGAAAGGTACGAGCAGTACGTC. Its translation is CATSAGERYEQYV.

This clonotype was picked up a small number of times. The chain carries TRBV5-1 and TRBJ2-2; 9 bases are a match to TRBD1. This CDR3 is 18 amino acids long. The J segment lost 4 bases and the V segment lost 5 bases, leaving 15 bases of the junction unmatched. Germline V lookup: CDR1 SGHRS, CDR2 YFSETQ. CDR3 in amino acids: CASSPRFNRGLSTGELFF. The CDR3 region has the DNA TGCGCCAGCAGTCCCAGATTCAACAGGGGGCTGAGCACCGGGGAGCTGTTTTTT. Full variable domain (remainder filled in from reference TRBV5-1 and TRBJ2-2): KAGVTQTPRYLIKTRGQQVTLSCSPISGHRSVSWYQQTPGQGLQFLFEYFSETQRNKGNFPGRFSGRQFSNSRSEMNVSTLELGDSALYLCASSPRFNRGLSTGELFFGEGSRLTVL.

In its sample, this clonotype was seen many times. The rearrangement uses TRBV30 and TRBJ1-4, with D unresolved. The CDR3 totals 14 residues. The germline gives CDR1 GTSNPN, CDR2 SVGIG (reference sequence). V lost 2 bases and J 2 bases, leaving 9 bases between the germline ends. This chain's CDR3 is CAWSTTPTNEKLFF. CDR3 DNA sequence: TGTGCCTGGAGTACAACACCCACTAATGAAAAACTGTTTTTT.

This clonotype has only a few counts. The chain joins TRBV6-1 to TRBJ2-3; tentatively, D is TRBD2 (6 bases). V was cut by 6 bases and J by 2 bases, with 15 bases left in between. This CDR3 region has 15 residues. From germline, CDR1 is MNHNS and CDR2 SASEGT. CDR3 nucleotide sequence: TGTGCCAGCAGCCTGGGACTCTTTAACACAGATACGCAGTATTTT. Translating gives CASSLGLFNTDTQYF.

Many counts were recorded for this clonotype. The chain couples TRBV6-1 to TRBJ2-1, with 9 bases lining up with TRBD2. From germline, CDR1 is MNHNS and CDR2 SASEGT. The trim removed 5 bases at V and 5 bases at J, leaving 7 bases unmatched. The CDR3 runs 15 residues. Here the CDR3 reads CASSYSGRLDNEQFF. The CDR3 nucleotides are TGTGCCAGCAGTTACAGCGGGAGGCTCGACAATGAGCAGTTCTTC.

The chain links TRBV6-1 to TRBJ2-5; possible D gene TRBD1, 6 bases. V was trimmed by 5 bases and J by 4 bases, leaving 17 bases between them. This CDR3 region has 15 residues. Germline loops: CDR1 MNHNS, CDR2 SASEGT. The CDR3 DNA reads TGTGCCAGCAGTCGACAGACAGGTCCAGGAGAGACCCAGTACTTC. This codes for CASSRQTGPGETQYF.

In its sample, this clonotype was seen many times. This chain uses TRBV11-2 with TRBJ1-6; D gene unclear. CDR1 is SGHAT, CDR2 FQNNGV, per germline. The CDR3 covers 17 residues. The V end lost 6 bases, the J end lost 8 bases, and 23 bases lay between the germline ends. The CDR3 bases are TGTGCCAGCAGATCCGGACGGGATCTTATCGTGGATTCACCCCTCCACTTT. It yields the protein CASRSGRDLIVDSPLHF.

This clonotype was found a few times. This rearrangement joins TRBV7-8 to TRBJ2-7; D remains ambiguous. This CDR3 spans 14 amino acids. The germline gives CDR1 SGHVS, CDR2 FQNEAQ. Trimming shortened V by 5 bases and J by 5 bases, and 16 bases separated the two germline ends. The CDR3 protein is CASSTDPRGHEQYF. CDR3 sequence (DNA): TGTGCCAGCAGCACAGACCCCAGAGGCCACGAGCAGTACTTC.

The sample holds a few counts of this clonotype. The rearrangement joins TRBV20-1 to TRBJ1-1, with D perhaps matching TRBD1 (5 bases). This CDR3 spans 17 amino acids. Germline assignment: CDR1 DFQATT and CDR2 SNEGSKA (reference sequence). Trimming cost V 6 bases and J 1 base, with 24 bases left between them. The CDR3 DNA reads TGCAGTGCCGCAGCCTGGAGTCACAGGCCTGGGAACACTGAAGCTTTCTTT. It is translated as CSAAAWSHRPGNTEAFF.

With regard to this clonotype: One end of the junction is discordant with germline, which a read error may explain. The V gene is TRBV7-2, the J gene TRBJ2-1; D remains ambiguous. Germline CDR1 is SGHTA and CDR2 is FQGNSA. The CDR3 spans 13 residues. The CDR3 coding sequence is TGTGCCAGCAGCTTAGTCTCCGACAATGAGCAGTTCTTC. As protein: CASSLVSDNEQFF.

The J gene is TRBJ2-5, the V gene TRBV5-1; 8 bases agree with TRBD1. CDR3 length: 14 amino acids. The V and J ends lost 4 bases and 3 bases, in that order; junction bases with no gene match: 5. The germline CDR1 and CDR2 sequences are SGHRS and YFSETQ. The CDR3 here is CASSQGQEKETQYF. The DNA for the CDR3 is TGCGCCAGCAGCCAGGGACAGGAAAAAGAGACCCAGTACTTC.

This clonotype has at least ten counts. The chain links TRBV12-3 or TRBV12-4 to TRBJ2-5; either TRBD1 or TRBD2 may fit D (5 bases each). The V and J ends lost 5 bases and 3 bases respectively, with 22 bases between them. The CDR3 runs 17 residues. CDR3 in amino acids: CASSLIRGWDGEETQYF. Written as DNA, the CDR3 is TGTGCCAGCAGTCTCATTAGAGGGTGGGACGGAGAAGAGACCCAGTACTTC.